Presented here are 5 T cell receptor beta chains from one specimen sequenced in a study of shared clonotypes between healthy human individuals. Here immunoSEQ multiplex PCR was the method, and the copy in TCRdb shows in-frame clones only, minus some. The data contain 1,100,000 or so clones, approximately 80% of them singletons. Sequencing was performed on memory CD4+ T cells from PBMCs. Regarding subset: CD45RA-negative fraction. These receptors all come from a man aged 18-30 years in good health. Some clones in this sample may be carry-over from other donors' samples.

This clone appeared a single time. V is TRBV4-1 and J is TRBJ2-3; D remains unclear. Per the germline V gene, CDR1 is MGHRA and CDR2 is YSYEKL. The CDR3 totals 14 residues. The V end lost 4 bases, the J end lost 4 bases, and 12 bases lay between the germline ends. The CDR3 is CASSRELSSDTQYF. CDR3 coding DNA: TGCGCCAGCAGCCGCGAACTTAGTTCAGATACGCAGTATTTT.

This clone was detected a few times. The CDR3 DNA reads as TGTGCCAGCAGTGCGCAAGAGAACACTGAAGCTTTCTTT. It is translated as CASSAQENTEAFF. The J gene is TRBJ1-1, the V gene TRBV6-4; D remains unclear. Trimming left V 4 bases short and J 1 base short, with 7 bases between. Germline CDR1 and CDR2: MRHNA and SNTAGT. The CDR3 is 13 amino acids.

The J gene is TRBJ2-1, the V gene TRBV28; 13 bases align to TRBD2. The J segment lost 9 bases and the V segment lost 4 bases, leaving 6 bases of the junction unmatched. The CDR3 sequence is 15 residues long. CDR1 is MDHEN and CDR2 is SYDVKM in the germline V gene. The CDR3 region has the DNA TGTGCCAGCAGTTCACAACTAGCGGGAGGGGGTGAGCAGTTCTTC. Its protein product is CASSSQLAGGGEQFF. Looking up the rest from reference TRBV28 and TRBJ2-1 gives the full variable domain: DVKVTQSSRYLVKRTGEKVFLECVQDMDHENMFWYRQDPGLGLRLIYFSYDVKMKEKGDIPEGYSVSREKKERFSLILESASTNQTSMYLCASSSQLAGGGEQFFGPGTRLTVL.

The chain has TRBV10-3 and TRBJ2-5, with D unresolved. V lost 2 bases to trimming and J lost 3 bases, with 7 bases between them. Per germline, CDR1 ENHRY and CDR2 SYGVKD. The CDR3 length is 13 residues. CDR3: CAISEASEETQYF. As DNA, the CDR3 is TGTGCCATCAGTGAGGCGTCAGAAGAGACCCAGTACTTC.

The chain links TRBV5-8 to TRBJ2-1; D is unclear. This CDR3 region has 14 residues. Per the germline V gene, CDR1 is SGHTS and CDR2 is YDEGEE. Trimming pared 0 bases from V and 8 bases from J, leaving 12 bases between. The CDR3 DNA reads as TGTGCCAGCAGCTTGGGTACGCGGTTTGATGAGCAGTTCTTC. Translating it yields CASSLGTRFDEQFF.